This T cell receptor beta chain came from a study of T cell responses to AZD1222 COVID-19 vaccine. Study results and limitations: Nearly half of unique spike-specific TCRs reportedly avoided B.1.351 and B.1.1.7 mutated regions. Baseline seropositivity occurred in only 5 to 7 AZD1222 recipients. Clonal diversity was possibly underestimated, and the donors were mostly white British, with more females. Vaccine-related CD4 TCRs covered spike, predominating at 160-218 and 743-854.

The repertoire was sequenced with immunoSEQ multiplex PCR; TCRdb's copy has only in-frame clones and lacks some. The table includes approximately 150,000 clones, around nine tenths detected once. A single count supports this clone. Its matching antigen is unknown. The clonotype originates from an adult in good health. The input for sequencing was peripheral blood, taken on day 0 of AZD1222 vaccination.

DNA for the CDR3: TGTGCCTGGAGTGAACCCGACTACAGGAAATATAGCAATCAGCCCCAGCATTTT. This sequence encodes CAWSEPDYRKYSNQPQHF. The chain employs TRBV30 and TRBJ1-5, with D perhaps TRBD1 (5 bases). This CDR3 is 18 amino acids long. The V end lost 1 base, the J end lost 0 bases, and 19 bases lay between the germline ends. CDR1 and CDR2 (germline): GTSNPN, SVGIG (reference sequence). Based on the CDR3 plus reference TRBV30 and TRBJ1-5, the full variable domain is SQTIHQWPATLVQPVGSPLSLECTVEGTSNPNLYWYRQAAGRGLQLLFYSVGIGQISSEVPQNLSASRPQDRQFILSSKKLLLSDSGFYLCAWSEPDYRKYSNQPQHFGDGTRLSIL.